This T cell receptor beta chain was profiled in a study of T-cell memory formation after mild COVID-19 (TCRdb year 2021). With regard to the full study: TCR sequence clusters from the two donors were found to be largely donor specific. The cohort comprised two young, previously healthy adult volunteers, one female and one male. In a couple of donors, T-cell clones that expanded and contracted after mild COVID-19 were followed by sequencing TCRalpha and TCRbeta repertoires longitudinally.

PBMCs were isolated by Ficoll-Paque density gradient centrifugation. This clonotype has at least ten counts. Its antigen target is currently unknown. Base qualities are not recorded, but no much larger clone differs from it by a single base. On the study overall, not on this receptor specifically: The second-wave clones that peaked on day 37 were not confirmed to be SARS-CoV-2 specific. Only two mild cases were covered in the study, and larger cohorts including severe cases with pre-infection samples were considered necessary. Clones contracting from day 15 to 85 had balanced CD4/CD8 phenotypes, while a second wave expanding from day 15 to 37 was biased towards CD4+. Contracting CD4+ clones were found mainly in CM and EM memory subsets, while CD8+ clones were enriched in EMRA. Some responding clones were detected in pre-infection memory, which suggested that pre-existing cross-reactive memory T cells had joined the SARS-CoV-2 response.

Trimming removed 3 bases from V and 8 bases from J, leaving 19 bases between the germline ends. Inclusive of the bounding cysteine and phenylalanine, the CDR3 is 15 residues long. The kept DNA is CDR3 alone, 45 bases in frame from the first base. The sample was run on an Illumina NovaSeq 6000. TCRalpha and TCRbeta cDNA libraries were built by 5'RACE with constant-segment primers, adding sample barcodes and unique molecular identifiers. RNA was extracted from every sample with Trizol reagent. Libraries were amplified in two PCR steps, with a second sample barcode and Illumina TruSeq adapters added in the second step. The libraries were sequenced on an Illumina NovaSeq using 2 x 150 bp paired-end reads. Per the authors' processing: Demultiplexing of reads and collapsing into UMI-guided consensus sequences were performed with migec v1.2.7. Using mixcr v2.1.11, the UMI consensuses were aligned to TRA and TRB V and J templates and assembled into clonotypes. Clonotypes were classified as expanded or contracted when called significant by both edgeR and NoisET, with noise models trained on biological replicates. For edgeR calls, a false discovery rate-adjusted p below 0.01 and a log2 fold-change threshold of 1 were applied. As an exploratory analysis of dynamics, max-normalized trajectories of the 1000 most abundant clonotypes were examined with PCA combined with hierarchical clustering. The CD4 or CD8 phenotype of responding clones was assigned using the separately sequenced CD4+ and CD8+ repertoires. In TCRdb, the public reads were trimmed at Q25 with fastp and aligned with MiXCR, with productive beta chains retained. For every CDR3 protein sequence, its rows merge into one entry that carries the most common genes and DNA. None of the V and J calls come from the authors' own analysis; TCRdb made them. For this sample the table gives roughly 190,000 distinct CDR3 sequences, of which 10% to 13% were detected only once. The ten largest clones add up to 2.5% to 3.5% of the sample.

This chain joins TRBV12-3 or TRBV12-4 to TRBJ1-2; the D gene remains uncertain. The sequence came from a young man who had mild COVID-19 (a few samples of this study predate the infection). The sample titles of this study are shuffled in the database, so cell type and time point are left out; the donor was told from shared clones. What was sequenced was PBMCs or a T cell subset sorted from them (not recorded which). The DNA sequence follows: TGTGCCAGCAGTTTGGTCATGGCAGTACCTCGGGGCTACACCTTC. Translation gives CASSLVMAVPRGYTF.